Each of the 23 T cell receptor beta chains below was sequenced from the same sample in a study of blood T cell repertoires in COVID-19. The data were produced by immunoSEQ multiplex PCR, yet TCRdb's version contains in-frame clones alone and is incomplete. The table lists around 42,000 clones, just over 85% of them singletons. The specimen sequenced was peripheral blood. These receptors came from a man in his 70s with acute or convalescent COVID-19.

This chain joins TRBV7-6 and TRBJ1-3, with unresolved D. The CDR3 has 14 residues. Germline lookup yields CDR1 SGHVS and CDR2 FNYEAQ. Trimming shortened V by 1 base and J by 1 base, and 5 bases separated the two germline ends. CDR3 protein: CASSLGGSGNTIYF. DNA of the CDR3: TGTGCCAGCAGCTTAGGAGGGTCTGGAAACACCATATATTTT.

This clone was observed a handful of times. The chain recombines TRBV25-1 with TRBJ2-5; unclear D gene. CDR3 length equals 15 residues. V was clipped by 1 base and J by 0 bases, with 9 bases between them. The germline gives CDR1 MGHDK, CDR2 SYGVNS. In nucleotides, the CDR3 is TGTGCCAGCAGTGAATGGTGGTCAGACCAAGAGACCCAGTACTTC. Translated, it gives CASSEWWSDQETQYF.

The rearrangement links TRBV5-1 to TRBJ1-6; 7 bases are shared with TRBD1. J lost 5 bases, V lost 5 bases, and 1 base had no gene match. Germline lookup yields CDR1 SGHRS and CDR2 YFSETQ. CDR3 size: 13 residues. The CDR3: CASRGTDNSPLHF. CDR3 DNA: TGCGCCAGCAGGGGGACAGATAATTCACCCCTCCACTTT.

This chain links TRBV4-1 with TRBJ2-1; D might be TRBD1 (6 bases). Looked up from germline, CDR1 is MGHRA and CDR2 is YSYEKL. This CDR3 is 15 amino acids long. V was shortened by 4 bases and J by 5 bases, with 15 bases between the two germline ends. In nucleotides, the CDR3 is TGCGCCAGCAGCCTTCTAGACAGGAGTAACAATGAGCAGTTCTTC. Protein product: CASSLLDRSNNEQFF.

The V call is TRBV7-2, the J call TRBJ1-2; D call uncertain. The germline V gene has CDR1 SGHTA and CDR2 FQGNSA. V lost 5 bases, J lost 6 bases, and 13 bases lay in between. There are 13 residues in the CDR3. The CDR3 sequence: CASSPSSLDGYTF. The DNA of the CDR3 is TGTGCCAGCAGCCCGTCTTCTCTCGATGGCTACACCTTC.

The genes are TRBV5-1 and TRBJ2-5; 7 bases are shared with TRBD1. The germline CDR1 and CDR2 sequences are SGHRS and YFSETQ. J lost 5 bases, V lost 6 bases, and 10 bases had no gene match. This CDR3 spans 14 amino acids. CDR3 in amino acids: CASKGSTGRETQYF. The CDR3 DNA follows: TGCGCCAGCAAGGGGTCGACAGGGCGGGAGACCCAGTACTTC. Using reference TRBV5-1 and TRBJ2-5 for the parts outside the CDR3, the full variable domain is KAGVTQTPRYLIKTRGQQVTLSCSPISGHRSVSWYQQTPGQGLQFLFEYFSETQRNKGNFPGRFSGRQFSNSRSEMNVSTLELGDSALYLCASKGSTGRETQYFGPGTRLLVL.

The CDR3 sequence is CASSIPAGARGYEQYF. The DNA of the CDR3 is TGTGCCAGTAGTATACCGGCGGGGGCAAGGGGCTACGAGCAGTACTTC. The rearrangement joins TRBV19 to TRBJ2-7; tentatively, D is TRBD2 (7 bases). Germline V gene data show CDR1 as LNHDA and CDR2 as SQIVND (reference sequence). The CDR3 runs 16 residues. The ends were cut back, 2 bases at V and 3 bases at J, with 17 bases in the middle.

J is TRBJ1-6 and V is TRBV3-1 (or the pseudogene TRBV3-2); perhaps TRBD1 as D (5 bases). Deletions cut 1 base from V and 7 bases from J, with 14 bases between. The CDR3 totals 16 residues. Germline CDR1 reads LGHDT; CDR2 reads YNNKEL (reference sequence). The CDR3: CASSQVGSGRNSPLHF. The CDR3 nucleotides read TGTGCCAGCAGCCAAGTCGGCTCAGGGCGGAATTCACCCCTCCACTTT.

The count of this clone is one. CDR3 coding DNA: TGTGCCAGCAGTTTAAACTTCCAAGAGACCCAGTACTTC. Its protein product is CASSLNFQETQYF. The gene calls are TRBV27 and TRBJ2-5, with D unclear. Trimming stripped 2 bases from V and 1 base from J, with 5 bases between. This CDR3 is 13 amino acids long. Germline loops: CDR1 MNHEY, CDR2 SMNVEV (reference sequence).

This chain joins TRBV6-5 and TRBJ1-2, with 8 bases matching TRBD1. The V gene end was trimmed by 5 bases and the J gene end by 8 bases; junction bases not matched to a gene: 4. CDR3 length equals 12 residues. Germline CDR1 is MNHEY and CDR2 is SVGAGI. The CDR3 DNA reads TGTGCCAGCAGTATACAGGGGGGAGGCTACACCTTC. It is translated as CASSIQGGGYTF.

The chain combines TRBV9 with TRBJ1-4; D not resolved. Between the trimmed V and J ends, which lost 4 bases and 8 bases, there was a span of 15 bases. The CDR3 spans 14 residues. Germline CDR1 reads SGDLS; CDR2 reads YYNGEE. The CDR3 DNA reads TGTGCCAGCAGCTTTGGGAGCAGCGGGGAAAAACTGTTTTTT. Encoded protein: CASSFGSSGEKLFF.

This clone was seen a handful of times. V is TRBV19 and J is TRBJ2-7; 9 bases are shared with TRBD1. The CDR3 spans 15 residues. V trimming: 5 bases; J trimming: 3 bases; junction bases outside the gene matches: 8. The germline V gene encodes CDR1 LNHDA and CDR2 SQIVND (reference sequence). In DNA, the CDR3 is TGTGCCAGTAGTGAACAGGGGGCAGGGGACTACGAGCAGTACTTC. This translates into CASSEQGAGDYEQYF. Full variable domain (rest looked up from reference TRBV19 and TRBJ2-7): DGGITQSPKYLFRKEGQNVTLSCEQNLNHDAMYWYRQDPGQGLRLIYYSQIVNDFQKGDIAEGYSVSREKKESFPLTVTSAQKNPTAFYLCASSEQGAGDYEQYFGPGTRLTVT.

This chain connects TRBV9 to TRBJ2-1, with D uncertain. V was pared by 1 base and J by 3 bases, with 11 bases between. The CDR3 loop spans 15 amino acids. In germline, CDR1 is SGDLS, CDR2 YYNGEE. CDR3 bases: TGTGCCAGCAGCGTAACGTCATTAGACTACAATGAGCAGTTCTTC. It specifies CASSVTSLDYNEQFF.

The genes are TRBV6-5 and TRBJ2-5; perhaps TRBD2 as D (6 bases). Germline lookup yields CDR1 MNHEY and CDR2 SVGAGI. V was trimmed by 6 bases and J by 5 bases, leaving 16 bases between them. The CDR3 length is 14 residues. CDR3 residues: CASRAGLSVETQYF. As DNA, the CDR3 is TGTGCCAGCAGGGCGGGACTCTCCGTGGAGACCCAGTACTTC.

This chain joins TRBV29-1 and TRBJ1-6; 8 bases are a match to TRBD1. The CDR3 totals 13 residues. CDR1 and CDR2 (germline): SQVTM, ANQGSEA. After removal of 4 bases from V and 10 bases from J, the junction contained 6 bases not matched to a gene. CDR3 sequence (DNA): TGCAGCGTTGGGGCAGGGGGCAACTCACCCCTCCACTTT. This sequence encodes CSVGAGGNSPLHF. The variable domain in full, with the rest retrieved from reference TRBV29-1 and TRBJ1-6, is SAVISQKPSRDICQRGTSLTIQCQVDSQVTMMFWYRQQPGQSLTLIATANQGSEATYESGFVIDKFPISRPNLTFSTLTVSNMSPEDSSIYLCSVGAGGNSPLHFGNGTRLTVT.

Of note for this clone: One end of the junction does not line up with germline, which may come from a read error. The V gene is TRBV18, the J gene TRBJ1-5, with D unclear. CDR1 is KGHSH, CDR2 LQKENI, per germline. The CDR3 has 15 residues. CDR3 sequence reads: CASSTPSGMDQPQHF. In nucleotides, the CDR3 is TGTGCCAGCTCAACACCGTCGGGGATGGATCAGCCCCAGCATTTT.

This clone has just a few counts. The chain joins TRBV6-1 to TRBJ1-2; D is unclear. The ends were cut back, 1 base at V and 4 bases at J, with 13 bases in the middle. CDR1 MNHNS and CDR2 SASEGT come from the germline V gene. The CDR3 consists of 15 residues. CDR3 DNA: TGTGCCAGCAGTGAAGGACTGGGGAGAAGCTATGGCTACACCTTC. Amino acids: CASSEGLGRSYGYTF.

CDR3: CASSYDRAEAFF. The CDR3, as DNA: TGTGCCAGCAGCTATGACCGGGCTGAAGCTTTCTTT. The rearrangement uses TRBV7-8 and TRBJ1-1; D gene ambiguous. V lost 4 bases, J lost 6 bases, and 9 bases lay in between. Germline values: CDR1 SGHVS, CDR2 FQNEAQ. This CDR3 is built from 12 residues.

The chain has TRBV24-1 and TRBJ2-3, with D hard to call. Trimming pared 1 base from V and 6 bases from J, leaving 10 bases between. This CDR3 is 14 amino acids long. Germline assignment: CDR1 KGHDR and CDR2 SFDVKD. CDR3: CATSDFWQADTQYF. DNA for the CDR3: TGTGCCACCAGTGATTTCTGGCAGGCTGATACGCAGTATTTT.

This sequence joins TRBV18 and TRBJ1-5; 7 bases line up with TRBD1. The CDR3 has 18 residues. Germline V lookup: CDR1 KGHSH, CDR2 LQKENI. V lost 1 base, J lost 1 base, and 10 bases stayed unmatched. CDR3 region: CASSPRSGGWGSNQPQHF. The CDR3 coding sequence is TGTGCCAGCTCACCACGGTCAGGGGGTTGGGGGAGCAATCAGCCCCAGCATTTT.

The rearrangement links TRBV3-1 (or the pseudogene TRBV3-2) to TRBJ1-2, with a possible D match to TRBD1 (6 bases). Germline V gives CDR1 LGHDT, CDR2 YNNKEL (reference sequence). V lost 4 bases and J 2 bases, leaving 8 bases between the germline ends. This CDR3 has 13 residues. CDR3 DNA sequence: TGTGCCAGCAGCCTGGACAGAAACTATGGCTACACCTTC. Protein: CASSLDRNYGYTF.

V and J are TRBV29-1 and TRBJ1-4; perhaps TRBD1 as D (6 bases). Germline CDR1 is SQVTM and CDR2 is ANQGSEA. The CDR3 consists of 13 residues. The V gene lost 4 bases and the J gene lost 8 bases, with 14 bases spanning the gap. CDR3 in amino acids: CSVVWGGEEKLFF. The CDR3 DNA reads TGCAGCGTTGTTTGGGGGGGCGAGGAAAAACTGTTTTTT.

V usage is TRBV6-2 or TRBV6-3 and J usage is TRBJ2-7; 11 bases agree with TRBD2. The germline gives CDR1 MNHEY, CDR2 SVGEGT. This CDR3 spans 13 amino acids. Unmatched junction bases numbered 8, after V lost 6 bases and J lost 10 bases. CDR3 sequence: CASSPSGGYRQYF. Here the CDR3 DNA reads TGTGCCAGCAGCCCTAGCGGGGGGTACCGCCAGTACTTC.